This T cell receptor beta chain was sequenced for a study of blood T cells in healthy people across ages. Findings and limits, study-wide: A strong correlation was seen between TCR beta diversity and naive T cell percentage.

Deletions cut 0 bases from V and 0 bases from J, with 5 bases between. The CDR3 is 14 amino acids. Germline V gives CDR1 LNHNV, CDR2 YYDKDF (reference sequence). Of note for this clonotype: Antigen specificity is unknown.

Per sample, at least 5.5 micrograms of total RNA were extracted. A second PCR of about 7 to 12 cycles used a sample-barcoded 5' primer and a J-beta primer mix. TCRdb called the 5' RACE reads again in MiXCR, with one record for every CDR3 protein. The repertoire holds about 640,000 distinct CDR3 sequences, around 54% seen once, with more than 35% in the top ten. The sample was blood. This chain uses TRBV15 with TRBJ2-5; D is ambiguous. The receptor's source is a man aged 55-75 years in good health. CDR3 in amino acids: CATSRDLYQETQYF. The CDR3 bases are TGTGCCACCAGCAGAGATCTTTACCAAGAGACCCAGTACTTC.